The clone carrying this T cell receptor (beta chain) was recorded many times. Its antigen remains unidentified. These data are taken from a study of T cells in Graves' hyperthyroidism and ophthalmopathy. Study at large: Blood from the periphery was taken at initial diagnosis, before any treatment. Study-level findings and limits: Ophthalmopathy, which appeared later, was predicted by the model a median roughly 6.4 months before onset. In the analysis, a 13 V-J model separated ophthalmopathy from stable hyperthyroidism.

From RNA transcripts, TCR beta CDR3 regions were amplified. In the first-round RT-PCR of the TCR CDR3, the HTBI primer set was used. TCRdb redid the calling of the multiplex PCR reads with MiXCR, one entry per CDR3 protein. The table records hundreds of thousands of distinct CDR3 sequences, about 15% of them present only once. Any patient presenting with uncontrolled infection, other autoimmune disease, pregnancy or lactation was left out. The CDR3 totals 16 residues. Per germline, CDR1 MNHEY and CDR2 SVGAGI. Trimming left V 0 bases short and J 5 bases short, with 16 bases between. This TCR was sampled from a woman aged 40 to 50 with Graves' ophthalmopathy. The sample consisted of blood. The chain combines TRBV6-5 with TRBJ2-5; a possible D gene is TRBD2 (6 bases). The CDR3 DNA is TGTGCCAGCAGTTACTCGTATGGCGGGAATGGTGAGACCCAGTACTTC. Translation gives CASSYSYGGNGETQYF.